Listed below are T cell receptor beta chains from one sample, sequenced in a study of cytomegalovirus exposure and HLA in healthy donors. Measured with immunoSEQ multiplex PCR; TCRdb has only the in-frame clones, and not every one. The sample has under 200,000 clones; roughly 90% are singletons. The sequenced sample was PBMCs. These TCRs come from a man younger than 35 in good health and CMV-seropositive. The CDR3 runs from the conserved cysteine through the conserved F or W. The order of the fields is clone size, V gene, D gene, J gene, CDR3 DNA, CDR3 protein. A D gene is named only where the DNA matches it firmly. Rows may omit the clone size; those that give it use once, few, many or a size class.

clone size: .
V gene: TRBV5-1
D gene: TRBD1
J gene: TRBJ1-1
CDR3 DNA: TGCGCCAGCAGCTTGTGGGACAGGGGTAAAGCTTTCTTT
CDR3 protein: CASSLWDRGKAFF

clone size: .
V gene: TRBV6-4
D gene: .
J gene: TRBJ2-7
CDR3 DNA: TGTGCCAGCAGTGATCCCCCTACAGATTCCTACGAGCAGTACTTC
CDR3 protein: CASSDPPTDSYEQYF

clone size: once
V gene: TRBV15
D gene: TRBD2
J gene: TRBJ2-2
CDR3 DNA: TGTGCCACCAGCAGAACGGGACTAGTATACACCGGGGAGCTGTTTTTT
CDR3 protein: CATSRTGLVYTGELFF

clone size: once
V gene: TRBV11-2
D gene: TRBD2
J gene: TRBJ2-2
CDR3 DNA: TGTGCCAGCAGCTTAGAACCTAGCGGGACCGGGGAGCTGTTTTTT
CDR3 protein: CASSLEPSGTGELFF

clone size: .
V gene: TRBV5-1
D gene: .
J gene: TRBJ2-3
CDR3 DNA: TGCGCCAGCAGCTTGGCCGGGGTTCTGGGGATTGTCACAGATACGCAGTATTTT
CDR3 protein: CASSLAGVLGIVTDTQYF

clone size: .
V gene: TRBV6-5
D gene: .
J gene: TRBJ1-3
CDR3 DNA: TGTGCCAGCAGACGTCTGCAGGAGGCTGGAAACACCATATATTTT
CDR3 protein: CASRRLQEAGNTIYF

clone size: .
V gene: TRBV2
D gene: TRBD2
J gene: TRBJ2-3
CDR3 DNA: TGTGCCAGCAGTGGCTGGGGACTAGCGAGGCCAGATACGCAGTATTTT
CDR3 protein: CASSGWGLARPDTQYF

clone size: .
V gene: TRBV2
D gene: .
J gene: TRBJ2-6
CDR3 DNA: TGTGCCAGCAGGTCGACATTTTCTGGGGCCAACGTCCTGACTTTC
CDR3 protein: CASRSTFSGANVLTF

clone size: .
V gene: TRBV19
D gene: TRBD1
J gene: TRBJ1-4
CDR3 DNA: TGTGCCAGTAGCACCTTTACAGGGGGAGAAAAACTGTTTTTT
CDR3 protein: CASSTFTGGEKLFF

clone size: .
V gene: TRBV11-2
D gene: TRBD1
J gene: TRBJ2-7
CDR3 DNA: TGTGCCAGCAGCTCCAACTTGGACAGGCCCTACGAGCAGTACTTC
CDR3 protein: CASSSNLDRPYEQYF

clone size: .
V gene: TRBV15
D gene: .
J gene: TRBJ2-1
CDR3 DNA: TGTGCCACCAGTCTAGCGCCCTACAATGAGCAGTTCTTC
CDR3 protein: CATSLAPYNEQFF

clone size: few
V gene: TRBV4-1
D gene: .
J gene: TRBJ2-2
CDR3 DNA: TGCGCCAGCAGCCAAGATCTAAACACCGGGGAGCTGTTTTTT
CDR3 protein: CASSQDLNTGELFF

clone size: .
V gene: TRBV6-6
D gene: TRBD1
J gene: TRBJ2-3
CDR3 DNA: TGTGCCAGCAGTTACTCCGGACAGGGCGCAGATACGCAGTATTTT
CDR3 protein: CASSYSGQGADTQYF

clone size: .
V gene: TRBV14
D gene: .
J gene: TRBJ2-2
CDR3 DNA: TGTGCCAGCAGCCAAGGGGGCTACGCGAACACCGGGGAGCTGTTTTTT
CDR3 protein: CASSQGGYANTGELFF

clone size: .
V gene: TRBV11-2
D gene: .
J gene: TRBJ2-3
CDR3 DNA: TGTGCCAGCAGCTTTTTGTCGCTTAGGAGTAAATCCAGCACAGATACGCAGTATTTT
CDR3 protein: CASSFLSLRSKSSTDTQYF

clone size: .
V gene: TRBV5-6
D gene: TRBD2
J gene: TRBJ2-5
CDR3 DNA: TGTGCCAGCAGCTTGTCTTTAGCGGGAAAGACCCAGTACTTC
CDR3 protein: CASSLSLAGKTQYF

clone size: .
V gene: TRBV30
D gene: .
J gene: TRBJ2-1
CDR3 DNA: TGTGCCTGGAGTAGAAGGAGCGTTGAGGGATTGGAGTTCTTC
CDR3 protein: CAWSRRSVEGLEFF

clone size: .
V gene: TRBV30
D gene: .
J gene: TRBJ1-5
CDR3 DNA: TGTGCCTGGAGTAGGGAGAGCAATCAGCCCCAGCATTTT
CDR3 protein: CAWSRESNQPQHF

clone size: .
V gene: TRBV19
D gene: TRBD2
J gene: TRBJ2-7
CDR3 DNA: TGTGCCAGTAGACCTAGCGGGAGAGGGGCCTACGAGCAGTACTTC
CDR3 protein: CASRPSGRGAYEQYF

clone size: .
V gene: TRBV6-4
D gene: TRBD1
J gene: TRBJ2-7
CDR3 DNA: TGTGCCAGCAGGTTCAGGGACAGGGGGTCGGGCGAGCAGTACTTC
CDR3 protein: CASRFRDRGSGEQYF

clone size: .
V gene: TRBV6-1
D gene: .
J gene: TRBJ1-2
CDR3 DNA: TGTGCCAGCAGTGAATATCTGGGGGCAGAATATGGCTACACCTTC
CDR3 protein: CASSEYLGAEYGYTF

clone size: .
V gene: TRBV19
D gene: .
J gene: TRBJ1-5
CDR3 DNA: TGTGCCAGTAGTATACCACCGGGGAGGAGCAATCAGCCCCAGCATTTT
CDR3 protein: CASSIPPGRSNQPQHF

clone size: .
V gene: TRBV7-7
D gene: TRBD2
J gene: TRBJ2-5
CDR3 DNA: TGTGCTAGCAGCTTAGGGGCAGCGGGAGGTGGGACCCAGTACTTC
CDR3 protein: CASSLGAAGGGTQYF

clone size: .
V gene: TRBV19
D gene: .
J gene: TRBJ2-7
CDR3 DNA: TGTGCCAGTAGTATTGCGGGTGGCGGGAACTACGAGCAGTACTTC
CDR3 protein: CASSIAGGGNYEQYF

clone size: .
V gene: TRBV11-2
D gene: TRBD2
J gene: TRBJ2-2
CDR3 DNA: TGTGCCAGCAATACCTTGGGGCTAGCGGGAGGGACCGGGGAGCTGTTTTTT
CDR3 protein: CASNTLGLAGGTGELFF

clone size: .
V gene: TRBV7-3
D gene: .
J gene: TRBJ1-1
CDR3 DNA: TGTGCCAGCAGCTCTCAGGGTTCCACTGAAGCTTTCTTT
CDR3 protein: CASSSQGSTEAFF

clone size: .
V gene: TRBV7-6
D gene: TRBD1
J gene: TRBJ2-2
CDR3 DNA: TGTGCCAGCAGCTTAGTAGGGGGCCCTAACACCGGGGAGCTGTTTTTT
CDR3 protein: CASSLVGGPNTGELFF

clone size: .
V gene: TRBV28
D gene: .
J gene: TRBJ2-7
CDR3 DNA: TGTGCCAGCAACCCTCCCGGGACTCCCCTGGACGAGCAGTACTTC
CDR3 protein: CASNPPGTPLDEQYF

clone size: .
V gene: TRBV6-1
D gene: .
J gene: TRBJ1-4
CDR3 DNA: TGTGCCAGCAGTGAAGTACTAACACCCGAAAAACTGTTTTTT
CDR3 protein: CASSEVLTPEKLFF

clone size: .
V gene: TRBV11-1
D gene: TRBD2
J gene: TRBJ2-2
CDR3 DNA: TGTGCCAGCAGCTTAGGGACTAGCACCGGGGAGCTGTTTTTT
CDR3 protein: CASSLGTSTGELFF